The 12 T cell receptor beta chains reported below all come from one sample, sequenced in a study of blood T cell repertoires in COVID-19. The table came from immunoSEQ multiplex PCR; TCRdb's copy has only in-frame clones and leaves some out. The sample holds 250,000 or so clones, about nine tenths seen once. The sequenced material came from peripheral blood. All receptors come from a man in his thirties or forties with COVID-19, enrolled during active disease.

This clone was counted once. The chain has TRBV19 and TRBJ1-1, with 9 bases that match TRBD1. CDR1 and CDR2 (germline): LNHDA, SQIVND (reference sequence). V lost 8 bases, J lost 4 bases, and 2 bases stayed unmatched. The CDR3 contains 12 residues. CDR3 bases: TGTGCCAGTGGACAGGGGATCACTGAAGCTTTCTTT. Translating it yields CASGQGITEAFF.

This clone was seen just once. V and J are TRBV6-4 and TRBJ1-1; D may be TRBD1 (5 bases). CDR1 is MRHNA, CDR2 SNTAGT, per germline. The CDR3 spans 14 residues. Trimming removed 6 bases from V and 3 bases from J, with 14 bases in between. The CDR3 coding sequence is TGTGCCAGCAGAACTACAGGTTCGCACACTGAAGCTTTCTTT. Amino acid sequence: CASRTTGSHTEAFF.

This clone came up once. V gene TRBV18 combines with J gene TRBJ1-1; D unresolved. The CDR3 runs 15 residues. V dropped 1 base and J dropped 3 bases, with 12 bases sitting between them. Germline assignment: CDR1 KGHSH and CDR2 LQKENI. DNA of the CDR3: TGTGCCAGCTCACCACAGGGCGGGATATACACTGAAGCTTTCTTT. It translates to CASSPQGGIYTEAFF.

The CDR3 loop is CASSPRGGVGGDEQFF. CDR3 nucleotide sequence: TGTGCCAGTAGTCCCCGGGGAGGGGTCGGAGGTGATGAGCAGTTCTTC. The rearrangement uses TRBV19 and TRBJ2-1; 7 positions match TRBD2. Per the germline V gene, CDR1 is LNHDA and CDR2 is SQIVND (reference sequence). The CDR3 is made up of 16 amino acids. V gave up 5 bases and J gave up 8 bases; unmatched junction bases: 15.

This clone was seen just once. The chain recombines TRBV7-2 with TRBJ2-3; TRBD2 aligns across 9 bases. Germline V CDR1 and CDR2: SGHTA, FQGNSA. The CDR3 is made up of 15 amino acids. The junction had 5 bases not matched to a gene; V was cut back by 1 base and J by 6 bases. The CDR3 sequence: CASSLVSGGRDTQYF. The CDR3 DNA is TGTGCCAGCAGCTTAGTGAGCGGGGGGAGGGATACGCAGTATTTT.

The chain has TRBV6-5 and TRBJ2-7; possibly TRBD1 for D (6 bases). V lost 5 bases and J 1 base, leaving 12 bases between the germline ends. Per germline, CDR1 MNHEY and CDR2 SVGAGI. The CDR3 has 14 residues. The CDR3 DNA is TGTGCCAGCAGTATCGACAGGAGATCCTACGAGCAGTACTTC. Translation gives CASSIDRRSYEQYF.

The V call is TRBV10-3, the J call TRBJ2-2; 9 bases fit TRBD1. The CDR3 loop spans 18 amino acids. The V and J ends lost 2 bases and 5 bases, in that order; junction bases with no gene match: 12. Germline loops: CDR1 ENHRY, CDR2 SYGVKD. The CDR3 DNA reads as TGTGCCATCAGTGAGGGAGGTCGGGGACAGGGACGGACCGGGGAGCTGTTTTTT. It encodes CAISEGGRGQGRTGELFF.

V gene TRBV27 combines with J gene TRBJ1-2, with TRBD1 identical over 7 bases. Unmatched junction bases numbered 5, after V lost 5 bases and J lost 2 bases. From germline, CDR1 is MNHEY and CDR2 SMNVEV (reference sequence). CDR3 length equals 14 residues. The CDR3 region has the DNA TGTGCCAGCAGTCTGACAGGGCGAAACTATGGCTACACCTTC. Its translation is CASSLTGRNYGYTF.

This clone has just one count. This sequence joins TRBV12-3 or TRBV12-4 and TRBJ2-7, with no clear D. CDR3 size: 13 residues. V lost 4 bases to trimming and J lost 6 bases, with 13 bases between them. The CDR3 protein is CASSSTQFREQYF. The CDR3 coding sequence is TGTGCCAGCAGTTCCACACAGTTTCGCGAGCAGTACTTC.

The chain combines TRBV7-3 with TRBJ1-1, with a possible D match to TRBD1 (5 bases). V shed 8 bases and J shed 4 bases, with 14 bases lying between them. CDR1 is SGHTA, CDR2 FQGTGA, per germline. This CDR3 has 13 residues. In nucleotides, the CDR3 is TGTGCCAGCGGACGGAGGGGTGGCACTGAAGCTTTCTTT. This encodes CASGRRGGTEAFF. The full variable domain, rest sourced from reference TRBV7-3 and TRBJ1-1, is GAGVSQTPSNKVTEKGKYVELRCDPISGHTALYWYRQSLGQGPEFLIYFQGTGAADDSGLPNDRFFAVRPEGSVSTLKIQRTERGDSAVYLCASGRRGGTEAFFGQGTRLTVV.

This clone was observed a few times. The chain has TRBV4-2 and TRBJ1-2, with D possibly TRBD1 on 6 matching bases. Trimming took 0 bases from V and 0 from J, leaving 11 bases between them. CDR3 length equals 16 residues. CDR1 and CDR2 from the germline V gene are LGHNA and YNFKEQ. Here the CDR3 reads CASSQDLTGTNYGYTF. The CDR3 DNA reads as TGTGCCAGCAGCCAAGATCTTACAGGGACTAACTATGGCTACACCTTC.

This chain connects TRBV5-5 to TRBJ2-2; D unclear. The CDR3 runs 14 residues. In germline, CDR1 is SGHKS, CDR2 YYEKEE (reference sequence). V dropped 1 base and J dropped 0 bases, with 4 bases sitting between them. The CDR3 DNA sequence: TGTGCCAGCAGCTTGAGCCCGAACACCGGGGAGCTGTTTTTT. This encodes CASSLSPNTGELFF. Drawing the rest from reference TRBV5-5 and TRBJ2-2, the complete variable domain is DAGVTQSPTHLIKTRGQQVTLRCSPISGHKSVSWYQQVLGQGPQFIFQYYEKEERGRGNFPDRFSARQFPNYSSELNVNALLLGDSALYLCASSLSPNTGELFFGEGSRLTVL.